The subject of this entry is one TCR beta chain. The antigen is undetermined. This specimen comes from a study of T cell responses to AZD1222 COVID-19 vaccine. Germline-derived CDR1 and CDR2 are SGHRS and YFSETQ. The CDR3 has 15 amino acids. The V end lost 4 bases, the J end lost 5 bases, and 18 bases lay between the germline ends. Broader study findings: Across spike, vaccine-associated CD4 TCRs were found, dominant at 160-218 and 743-854. Clonal diversity was possibly underestimated, and the donors were mostly white British, with more females.

Profiling relied on immunoSEQ multiplex PCR, and the TCRdb table lists in-frame clones only, not all of them. The repertoire holds over 110,000 clones, with roughly 90% as singletons. The chain is built from TRBV5-1 and TRBJ1-1; D may be TRBD1 (6 bases). Sample: peripheral blood, taken 28 days after the second AZD1222 dose. This clonotype was obtained from an adult who received the AZD1222 COVID-19 vaccine. CDR3 in DNA: TGCGCCAGCAGCCCTATCCAGGGTAGGGGGACTGAAGCTTTCTTT. This codes for CASSPIQGRGTEAFF.